One and the same sample provided the 20 T cell receptor beta chains below, sequenced in a study of T cells after posttransplantation cyclophosphamide. Using immunoSEQ multiplex PCR, the repertoire was profiled, and TCRdb retains in-frame clones only, with some absent. The sample shows 8,500 to 13,000 clones, none of them appearing just once. Treatment was busulfan-fludarabine conditioning, a marrow graft, and cyclophosphamide on days +3 and +4. This specimen consisted of PBMCs, obtained after allogeneic stem cell transplant with posttransplant cyclophosphamide. These TCRs come from a female patient in her forties or fifties who received an allogeneic stem cell transplant from a related donor, was CMV-positive, and had no GVHD. Some of the T cells may derive from the graft donor.

The table lists this clone with many counts. The chain couples TRBV19 to TRBJ1-2, with D unclear. The CDR3 contains 13 residues. The germline V gene encodes CDR1 LNHDA and CDR2 SQIVND (reference sequence). V was shortened by 3 bases and J by 2 bases, with 7 bases between the two germline ends. The CDR3 sequence: CASSISQNYGYTF. For the CDR3, the DNA is TGTGCCAGTAGTATCTCCCAGAACTATGGCTACACCTTC. Drawing the rest from reference TRBV19 and TRBJ1-2, the complete variable domain is DGGITQSPKYLFRKEGQNVTLSCEQNLNHDAMYWYRQDPGQGLRLIYYSQIVNDFQKGDIAEGYSVSREKKESFPLTVTSAQKNPTAFYLCASSISQNYGYTFGSGTRLTVV.

The table lists this clone with many counts. This sequence joins TRBV4-1 and TRBJ1-4, with D perhaps TRBD1 (6 bases). Germline V gene sequence: CDR1 MGHRA, CDR2 YSYEKL. Trimming removed 2 bases at V and 10 bases at J, with 17 bases between. The CDR3 extends over 15 amino acids. The CDR3 loop reads CASSQPLRGMGKLFF. The CDR3 DNA follows: TGCGCCAGCAGCCAACCACTCAGGGGAATGGGAAAACTGTTTTTT.

This clone was seen ten or more times. The rearrangement joins TRBV7-8 to TRBJ2-7; 7 bases agree with TRBD1. The CDR3 is 14 residues long. CDR1 SGHVS and CDR2 FQNEAQ come from the germline V gene. Trimming at V came to 1 base and at J to 9 bases, leaving 9 bases not matched to a gene. CDR3 amino acids: CASSLGDRIPRQYF. The CDR3 DNA is TGTGCCAGCAGCTTAGGGGACAGAATCCCACGGCAGTACTTC. Drawing the rest from reference TRBV7-8 and TRBJ2-7, the complete variable domain is GAGVSQSPRYKVAKRGQDVALRCDPISGHVSLFWYQQALGQGPEFLTYFQNEAQLDKSGLPSDRFFAERPEGSVSTLKIQRTQQEDSAVYLCASSLGDRIPRQYFGPGTRLTVT.

This clone was recorded at least ten times. CDR3 protein: CASSNLLASSYNEQFF. The CDR3 nucleotides read TGTGCCAGCAGCAACCTACTAGCGTCGTCCTACAATGAGCAGTTCTTC. This rearrangement joins TRBV21-1 to TRBJ2-1; the table's D gene call, TRBD2, was not cross checked with the DNA. TRBV21-1 is annotated as a pseudogene. There are 16 residues in the CDR3.

At least ten counts were recorded for this clone. The CDR3 spells CASAGRGTYNEQFF. The DNA of the CDR3 is TGTGCTAGTGCGGGCAGGGGCACCTACAATGAGCAGTTCTTC. The chain carries TRBV12-5 and TRBJ2-1, with D perhaps matching TRBD1 (6 bases). V was pared by 7 bases and J by 2 bases, with 12 bases between. Per germline, CDR1 LGHNT and CDR2 FRNRAP. The CDR3 is made up of 14 amino acids.

By sample fraction, this clone is medium-sized. V usage is TRBV28 and J usage is TRBJ1-1; 9 bases agree with TRBD1. Trimming removed 6 bases from V and 0 bases from J; junction bases left unmatched: 8. Looked up from germline, CDR1 is MDHEN and CDR2 is SYDVKM. The CDR3 runs to 16 residues. The chain's CDR3 is CASSLGQGRMNTEAFF. DNA for the CDR3: TGTGCCAGCAGCCTAGGACAGGGGAGGATGAACACTGAAGCTTTCTTT.

This clone was seen ten or more times. V usage is TRBV30 and J usage is TRBJ1-2, with 7 nucleotides matching TRBD1. The CDR3 sequence is 12 residues long. The J segment lost 12 bases and the V segment lost 4 bases, leaving 11 bases of the junction unmatched. Per the germline V gene, CDR1 is GTSNPN and CDR2 is SVGIG (reference sequence). CDR3 DNA sequence: TGTGCCTGGACGAGACATCAGGGGGGAGACACCTTC. It is translated as CAWTRHQGGDTF.

In this sample, this clone turned up many times. The chain links TRBV7-9 to TRBJ1-2; 10 nucleotides align to TRBD1. Germline V gene data show CDR1 as SEHNR and CDR2 as FQNEAQ (reference sequence). The CDR3 runs to 15 residues. The V gene end was trimmed by 5 bases and the J gene end by 6 bases; junction bases not matched to a gene: 9. The CDR3 DNA is TGTGCCAGCAGCCGTAGCAAGACAGGGGGCGATGGCTACACCTTC. Translating gives CASSRSKTGGDGYTF.

Ten or more counts support this clone. The rearrangement joins TRBV6-4 to TRBJ2-3, with 11 bases fitting TRBD1. Unmatched junction bases numbered 1, after V lost 6 bases and J lost 5 bases. From germline, CDR1 is MRHNA and CDR2 SNTAGT. This CDR3 region has 13 residues. CDR3 amino acids: CASSGTGGDTQYF. In DNA form, the CDR3 reads TGTGCCAGCAGCGGGACAGGGGGAGATACGCAGTATTTT.

This clone was picked up many times. The V gene is TRBV30, the J gene TRBJ2-1, with TRBD2 identical over 7 bases. Germline V gene lookup returns CDR1 GTSNPN and CDR2 SVGIG (reference sequence). After removal of 6 bases from V and 6 bases from J, the junction contained 5 bases not matched to a gene. The CDR3 consists of 12 residues. The CDR3 DNA reads as TGTGCCTGTACTCGCGGGGGCAATGAGCAGTTCTTC. Translation: CACTRGGNEQFF.

This clone showed up many times. The rearrangement links TRBV27 to TRBJ1-1; D uncertain. The germline V gene encodes CDR1 MNHEY and CDR2 SMNVEV (reference sequence). The V gene lost 6 bases and the J gene lost 1 base, with 24 bases spanning the gap. The CDR3 contains 18 residues. The CDR3 DNA reads as TGTGCCAGCAGCCCACTTTATGGTAGAGCACGGAGGAACACTGAAGCTTTCTTT. This encodes CASSPLYGRARRNTEAFF.

This clone was seen repeatedly, ten times or more. V gene TRBV2 combines with J gene TRBJ2-7; TRBD2 aligns across 10 bases. The CDR3 is made up of 16 amino acids. Per the germline V gene, CDR1 is SNHLY and CDR2 is FYNNEI. With 6 bases clipped from V and 3 bases from J, the junction kept 11 bases outside the gene matches. CDR3 sequence: CASRALGLAKYYEQYF. In DNA, the CDR3 is TGTGCCAGCAGAGCTTTGGGACTAGCGAAATACTACGAGCAGTACTTC.

This clone was observed at least ten times. The V and J genes are TRBV11-2 and TRBJ2-7; 7 bases fit TRBD1. CDR3 length equals 16 residues. J lost 4 bases, V lost 2 bases, and 11 bases had no gene match. Germline loops: CDR1 SGHAT, CDR2 FQNNGV. CDR3 residues: CASSLSARGRNYEQYF. Written as DNA, the CDR3 is TGTGCCAGCAGCTTATCAGCGAGGGGGCGTAATTACGAGCAGTACTTC.

This clone was seen at least ten times. The chain has TRBV5-1 and TRBJ1-4; D is unresolved. There are 15 residues in the CDR3. Germline V gives CDR1 SGHRS, CDR2 YFSETQ. The germline V and J ends were trimmed by 0 bases and 8 bases, with 14 bases remaining between them. The CDR3 spells CASSLVRATGEKLFF. CDR3 DNA sequence: TGCGCCAGCAGCTTGGTGAGGGCCACCGGGGAAAAACTGTTTTTT.

This clone was picked up many times. The chain recombines TRBV7-9 with TRBJ2-1; TRBD2 is a possible D gene (5 bases). CDR1 is SEHNR, CDR2 FQNEAQ, per germline (reference sequence). The CDR3 is 14 residues long. The V gene lost 2 bases and the J gene lost 3 bases, with 8 bases spanning the gap. CDR3 loop: CASSLLADYNEQFF. The CDR3 nucleotides read TGTGCCAGCAGCTTACTAGCAGACTACAATGAGCAGTTCTTC. The entire variable domain, with the rest obtained from reference TRBV7-9 and TRBJ2-1, is as follows: DTGVSQNPRHKITKRGQNVTFRCDPISEHNRLYWYRQTLGQGPEFLTYFQNEAQLEKSRLLSDRFSAERPKGSFSTLEIQRTEQGDSAMYLCASSLLADYNEQFFGPGTRLTVL.

In its sample, this clone was seen many times. The chain couples TRBV7-9 to TRBJ1-3; unclear D gene. The CDR3 spans 14 residues. CDR1 and CDR2 (germline): SEHNR, FQNEAQ (reference sequence). Trimming pared 1 base from V and 4 bases from J, leaving 8 bases between. This chain's CDR3 is CASSLVARGNTIYF. CDR3 nucleotide sequence: TGTGCCAGCAGCTTAGTGGCCAGGGGAAACACCATATATTTT.

At least ten counts were recorded for this clone. CDR3 bases: TGTGCCAGCAGCGCCGGACTGGGGAATTACGAGCAGTACTTC. Translation: CASSAGLGNYEQYF. The chain couples TRBV6-1 to TRBJ2-7, with TRBD2 as a possible D gene (5 bases). Trimming removed 6 bases from V and 4 bases from J, with 16 bases in between. CDR3 length: 14 residues. CDR1 is MNHNS and CDR2 is SASEGT in the germline V gene.

The sample holds many counts of this clone. This chain links TRBV19 with TRBJ2-3, with D tentatively TRBD1 (5 bases). V was shortened by 8 bases and J by 4 bases, with 16 bases between the two germline ends. CDR1 is LNHDA and CDR2 is SQIVND in the germline V gene (reference sequence). This CDR3 contains 14 residues. The chain's CDR3 is CASGWQGTADTQYF. DNA for the CDR3: TGTGCCAGTGGGTGGCAGGGAACGGCAGATACGCAGTATTTT.

This clone occurred many times. The V and J genes are TRBV4-2 and TRBJ1-1, with D possibly TRBD1 on 5 matching bases. CDR3 length: 14 amino acids. In germline, CDR1 is LGHNA, CDR2 YNFKEQ. With 6 bases removed from V and 4 bases from J, the gap between germline ends came to 15 bases. CDR3 region: CASRIPGGVTEAFF. The CDR3, as DNA: TGTGCCAGCAGAATTCCCGGGGGAGTCACTGAAGCTTTCTTT.

This clone was counted ten times or more. The chain is built from TRBV2 and TRBJ2-1, with D uncertain. The CDR3 is made up of 14 amino acids. Germline CDR1 and CDR2: SNHLY and FYNNEI. Trimming shortened V by 6 bases and J by 6 bases, and 15 bases separated the two germline ends. The CDR3 DNA reads TGTGCCAGCAGCGACGGTTGGGCCATCAATGAGCAGTTCTTC. Its protein is CASSDGWAINEQFF.